Listed below are T cell receptor beta chains from one sample, sequenced in a study of patients and donors after allogeneic stem cell transplantation. From the RT-PCR reads, TCRdb called clonotypes with MiXCR, one entry per CDR3 protein. Among 800,000 to 1,000,000 distinct CDR3 sequences listed, more than 15% were seen once. What was sequenced was blood, either unsorted or a sorted T cell fraction (not recorded which). These receptors all stem from a human donor who was either an allogeneic HSCT recipient or a stem cell or donor lymphocyte infusion donor (not recorded which). It is not recorded whose cells these are; they may come from a transplant donor. Each CDR3 is given with its conserved first and last residue. The D gene is left open where the match is weak. A row's size may be missing; if present it is once, few, many or a size class.

J: TRBJ2-7
V: TRBV7-2
D: -
size: few
DNA: TGTGCCAGCAGCTTATCTTTAAACGAGCAGTACTTC
CDR3: CASSLSLNEQYF

J: TRBJ2-7
V: TRBV7-8
D: TRBD1
size: -
DNA: TGTGCCAGCAGCCCCCCTCCGGGACAGATGTTACACGAGCAGTACTTC
CDR3: CASSPPPGQMLHEQYF

J: TRBJ2-7
V: TRBV4-1
D: TRBD2
size: many
DNA: TGCGCCAGCAGCCAACTAGCGGGAGGGCCCTACGAGCAGTACTTC
CDR3: CASSQLAGGPYEQYF

J: TRBJ1-3
V: TRBV2
D: TRBD1
size: -
DNA: TGTGCCAGCGAAGATTCCCGGGACAGGGGAATCGGAAACACCATATATTTT
CDR3: CASEDSRDRGIGNTIYF

J: TRBJ1-6
V: TRBV20-1
D: -
size: many
DNA: TGCAGTGCTGTGGGACTCAGGAGCTCCTATAATTCACCCCTCCACTTT
CDR3: CSAVGLRSSYNSPLHF

J: TRBJ1-2
V: TRBV24-1
D: -
size: many
DNA: TGTGCCACCAGTGATGTACGGGTTACTCATGGCTACACCTTC
CDR3: CATSDVRVTHGYTF

J: TRBJ1-4
V: TRBV12-3/TRBV12-4
D: TRBD1
size: -
DNA: TGTGCCAGCAGTTTAAGGCAGGGGGCAGCAACTAATGAAAAACTGTTTTTT
CDR3: CASSLRQGAATNEKLFF

J: TRBJ2-2
V: TRBV14
D: -
size: few
DNA: TGTGCCAGCAGCCAAGAACTGATCCTCGCGAACACCGGGGAGCTGTTTTTT
CDR3: CASSQELILANTGELFF

J: TRBJ2-1
V: TRBV11-2
D: TRBD2
size: -
DNA: TGTGCCAGCAGCCCGCAGCTAGCGGGGGGGTACAATGAGCAGTTCTTC
CDR3: CASSPQLAGGYNEQFF

J: TRBJ2-5
V: TRBV10-3
D: TRBD2
size: -
DNA: TGTGCCATCAGCTTTAGCGGGGGGGCAGAGACCCAGTACTTC
CDR3: CAISFSGGAETQYF

J: TRBJ2-3
V: TRBV7-9
D: -
size: -
DNA: TGTGCCAGCAGCTTGGCAGCTGATCGCACAGATACGCAGTATTTT
CDR3: CASSLAADRTDTQYF

J: TRBJ2-2
V: TRBV7-9
D: -
size: few
DNA: TGTGCCAGCAGTCAATCGAGCCCAACCGGCACCGGGGAGCTGTTTTTT
CDR3: CASSQSSPTGTGELFF

J: TRBJ2-7
V: TRBV19
D: -
size: few
DNA: TGTGCCAGTAGTCCCGCCCAGGGAATCTCCTACGAGCAGTACTTC
CDR3: CASSPAQGISYEQYF

J: TRBJ1-1
V: TRBV4-1
D: -
size: -
DNA: TGCGCCAGCAGCCAAGATGGGGGCGGGGGGGACACTGAAGCTTTCTTT
CDR3: CASSQDGGGGDTEAFF

J: TRBJ1-5
V: TRBV6-2/TRBV6-3
D: -
size: few
DNA: TGTGCCAGCAGAACGCAGGGTGATAGACACTATCAGCCCCAGCATTTT
CDR3: CASRTQGDRHYQPQHF

J: TRBJ1-5
V: TRBV20-1
D: -
size: many
DNA: TGCAGTGCCTCGTACACTGGCAGGGGCAATCAGCCCCAGCATTTT
CDR3: CSASYTGRGNQPQHF

J: TRBJ1-1
V: TRBV10-3
D: -
size: -
DNA: TGTGCCATCAGTGATAACGGCAGGGCCAACACTGAAGCTTTCTTT
CDR3: CAISDNGRANTEAFF

J: TRBJ1-2
V: TRBV18
D: -
size: few
DNA: TGTGCCAGCTCACCAGACAAAAACTATGGCTACACCTTC
CDR3: CASSPDKNYGYTF

J: TRBJ2-7
V: TRBV29-1
D: TRBD2
size: few
DNA: TGCAGCGTTGCGGCTAGCGGGATATCCTACGAGCAGTACTTC
CDR3: CSVAASGISYEQYF

J: TRBJ2-1
V: TRBV6-5
D: TRBD2
size: -
DNA: TGTGCCAGCAGTTACGCACTAGCGGGAGGGTCCTCCTACAATGAGCAGTTCTTC
CDR3: CASSYALAGGSSYNEQFF

J: TRBJ2-7
V: TRBV5-1
D: -
size: few
DNA: TGCGCCAGCAGCTTCGGAGGGGGCTTTTACGAGCAGTACTTC
CDR3: CASSFGGGFYEQYF

J: TRBJ1-2
V: TRBV20-1
D: -
size: -
DNA: TGCAGTGCTAGAGATTGGGCAGGGGACGGCTACACCTTC
CDR3: CSARDWAGDGYTF

J: TRBJ2-5
V: TRBV29-1
D: -
size: few
DNA: TGCAGCGTTGAATTGGGGGCTAGGGAGACCCAGTACTTC
CDR3: CSVELGARETQYF

J: TRBJ2-4
V: TRBV4-2
D: -
size: -
DNA: TGTGCCAGCAGCCATCCCGTCCTCTCACTAGCCAAAAACATTCAGTACTTC
CDR3: CASSHPVLSLAKNIQYF

J: TRBJ1-2
V: TRBV20-1
D: -
size: many
DNA: TGCAGTGCTAGAGCCCGGGGCTGGGGAGGCTACACCTTC
CDR3: CSARARGWGGYTF

J: TRBJ2-1
V: TRBV2
D: -
size: few
DNA: TGTGCCAGCAGTGAAGGACTAGCCTACAATGAGCAGTTCTTC
CDR3: CASSEGLAYNEQFF

J: TRBJ1-5
V: TRBV15
D: -
size: many
DNA: TGTGCCACCAGCACCAGGGATAGCAATCAGCCCCAGCATTTT
CDR3: CATSTRDSNQPQHF

J: TRBJ2-7
V: TRBV11-1
D: TRBD1
size: -
DNA: TGTGCCAGCAGCTCAACCTACCTACGGGGACAGATCCATTCCTACGAGCAGTACTTC
CDR3: CASSSTYLRGQIHSYEQYF

J: TRBJ2-7
V: TRBV5-5
D: -
size: -
DNA: TGTGCCAGCAGCGTGACAGGGGAGGGGAAGAAGCAGTACTTC
CDR3: CASSVTGEGKKQYF